This TCR beta chain comes out of a study of breast tumors, draining lymph nodes, adjacent tissues. MiXCR, applied by TCRdb to the multiplex PCR reads, yields one record per CDR3 protein. The table has about 110,000 distinct CDR3 sequences, approximately 28% seen once. Note on this clonotype: Its antigen is unknown.

Samples came from axillary lymph nodes draining the breast cancer. General study points: Most tumor T cells seemingly derive from lymph node, then expand in tumor. Tumor T cell lymph node origin was a supported hypothesis, not proven. Compared with basal-like, luminal-like tumors shared significantly more repertoire with nontumor tissue.

V was pared by 5 bases and J by 6 bases, with 12 bases of the junction left unmatched. The CDR3 runs 16 residues. The germline V gene encodes CDR1 ENHRY and CDR2 SYGVKD. The sequenced material came from axillary lymph node tissue. The genes are TRBV10-3 and TRBJ2-1; TRBD2 matches at 8 bases. This receptor was taken from a female donor with breast cancer. Some clones in this sample may be carry-over from other donors' samples. CDR3: CAISPGNSGSTNEQFF. The CDR3 region has the DNA TGTGCCATCAGTCCAGGAAACAGCGGGAGTACCAATGAGCAGTTCTTC.